These 18 T cell receptor beta chains were sequenced from one sample in a study of beta chain features in type 1 diabetes. No antigen is known for these receptors. The authors reverse transcribed all of the isolated RNA, so sequencing captured expressed TCRB transcripts. The protocol was immunoSEQ multiplex PCR, while the TCRdb copy is restricted to in-frame clones and leaves out a portion. The table has almost 350,000 clones, approximately 10% seen once. Study-level results: Shorter TCRB CDR3s, moderately but significantly so, marked every one of the four CD4+ subsets in Type 1 diabetes patients.

Sequencing used central memory CD4+ T cells from blood. These receptors were collected from a man aged 30 to 45 with type 1 diabetes.

J is TRBJ2-1 and V is TRBV20-1; D is possibly TRBD1 (5 bases). The CDR3 is made up of 11 amino acids. Germline lookup yields CDR1 DFQATT and CDR2 SNEGSKA (reference sequence). The germline V and J ends were trimmed by 7 bases and 12 bases, with 16 bases remaining between them. The CDR3: CSGSAGLMQFF. The CDR3, as DNA: TGCAGTGGGAGCGCAGGGTTGATGCAGTTCTTC.

The J gene is TRBJ1-4, the V gene TRBV30, with TRBD1 identical over 8 bases. The junction had 6 bases not matched to a gene; V was cut back by 7 bases and J by 8 bases. Germline V gene data show CDR1 as GTSNPN and CDR2 as SVGIG (reference sequence). The CDR3 loop spans 12 amino acids. CDR3 nucleotide sequence: TGTGCCTACACACAGGGGGAGGAAAAACTGTTTTTT. Translating gives CAYTQGEEKLFF.

This clone was seen a handful of times. This same CDR3 is encoded by further DNA sequences in the sample. This chain links TRBV4-3 with TRBJ2-7; no clear D. CDR1 is LGHNA, CDR2 YSLEER, per germline. Trimming took 0 bases from V and 2 from J, leaving 8 bases between them. CDR3 length: 14 residues. The CDR3 coding sequence is TGCGCCAGCAGCCAAGAACTGGGTCCCTACGAGCAGTACTTC. Translating it yields CASSQELGPYEQYF.

The sample holds many counts of this clone. This chain uses TRBV14 with TRBJ2-6; D gene uncertain. Germline V gene lookup returns CDR1 SGHDN and CDR2 FVKESK. Trimming took off 1 base at V and 3 bases at J, with 10 bases between the two ends. The CDR3 consists of 16 residues. The CDR3 reads CASSQVAAVGANVLTF. DNA of the CDR3: TGTGCCAGCAGCCAAGTCGCAGCAGTTGGGGCCAACGTCCTGACTTTC.

V gene TRBV7-2 combines with J gene TRBJ1-3; possible D gene TRBD1, 6 bases. This CDR3 comprises 16 residues. Germline assignment: CDR1 SGHTA and CDR2 FQGNSA. V lost 1 base and J 0 bases, leaving 10 bases between the germline ends. The CDR3 is CASSLVTGSSGNTIYF. DNA for the CDR3: TGTGCCAGCAGCTTAGTCACAGGGAGCTCTGGAAACACCATATATTTT.

This clone turned up a few times. The CDR3 loop reads CASTTSGVVKNIQYF. CDR3 DNA: TGTGCCAGCACCACTAGCGGCGTGGTCAAAAACATTCAGTACTTC. The chain joins TRBV2 to TRBJ2-4; 8 bases line up with TRBD2. There are 15 residues in the CDR3. Losses at the gene ends were 7 bases for V and 3 bases for J; bases not matched to a gene: 8. Germline V gene lookup returns CDR1 SNHLY and CDR2 FYNNEI.

The gene calls are TRBV6-5 and TRBJ2-7; perhaps TRBD2 as D (5 bases). V was clipped by 4 bases and J by 3 bases, with 7 bases between them. Germline CDR1 is MNHEY and CDR2 is SVGAGI. The CDR3 runs to 12 residues. The CDR3 here is CASSSRDYEQYF. The CDR3, as DNA: TGTGCCAGCAGTTCCCGGGACTACGAGCAGTACTTC.

J is TRBJ1-1 and V is TRBV10-3, with no clear D. This CDR3 is 14 amino acids long. V shed 6 bases and J shed 1 base, with 12 bases lying between them. Germline lookup yields CDR1 ENHRY and CDR2 SYGVKD. CDR3 sequence: CAIRAAIRNTEAFF. The CDR3 DNA reads as TGTGCCATCAGAGCGGCAATTCGGAACACTGAAGCTTTCTTT.

The chain uses TRBV5-6 and TRBJ1-2; D remains unclear. The CDR3 is 14 residues long. The ends were cut back, 0 bases at V and 4 bases at J, with 10 bases in the middle. Germline CDR1 SGHDT, CDR2 YYEEEE. In nucleotides, the CDR3 is TGTGCCAGCAGCTTGGCCAATCCTTCCTATGGCTACACCTTC. This gives the protein CASSLANPSYGYTF.

This clone showed up just a few times. The chain links TRBV30 to TRBJ2-7, with 7 nucleotides matching TRBD2. With 2 bases clipped from V and 7 bases from J, the junction kept 5 bases outside the gene matches. CDR1 and CDR2 from the germline V gene are GTSNPN and SVGIG (reference sequence). This CDR3 has 12 amino acids. The CDR3 nucleotides are TGTGCCTGGAGTTTGACTAGCTCTGAGCAGTACTTC. Encoded protein: CAWSLTSSEQYF.

The chain has TRBV10-2 and TRBJ2-5, with unresolved D. Looked up from germline, CDR1 is WSHSY and CDR2 is SAAADI. This CDR3 has 13 residues. V was clipped by 2 bases and J by 2 bases, with 6 bases between them. CDR3 DNA: TGCGCCAGCAGTGAGGGGGAACAAGAGACCCAGTACTTC. Amino acids: CASSEGEQETQYF.

This clone was picked up a small number of times. One end of the junction is discordant with germline, which a read error may explain. This chain uses TRBV7-7 with TRBJ2-3, with TRBD2 matching 11 bases. The CDR3 has 16 amino acids. CDR1 is SSHAT, CDR2 FNYEAQ, per germline (reference sequence). CDR3 region: CASSPLAGGLTDTQYF. The CDR3, as DNA: TGTGCTAGCAGCCCCTTAGCGGGGGGGCTGACAGATACGCAGTATTTT.

This clone was seen a handful of times. This chain joins TRBV14 and TRBJ1-6; D is unclear. CDR3 length: 14 amino acids. In germline, CDR1 is SGHDN, CDR2 FVKESK. Trimming took 4 bases from V and 8 from J, leaving 12 bases between them. In DNA, the CDR3 is TGTGCCAGCAGCCGCACTCGGGCTGATTCACCCCTCCACTTT. Its translation: CASSRTRADSPLHF.

J is TRBJ1-1 and V is TRBV6-5; 9 nucleotides match TRBD1. V lost 4 bases and J lost 4; bases outside the gene matches: 1. The CDR3 is made up of 13 amino acids. Germline loops: CDR1 MNHEY, CDR2 SVGAGI. CDR3 bases: TGTGCCAGCAGTTGGGACAGGGCCACTGAAGCTTTCTTT. Translating gives CASSWDRATEAFF.

V is TRBV14 and J is TRBJ1-2; TRBD1 matches 8 bases. V shed 1 base, J shed 5 bases, and the junction held 3 bases outside the gene matches. Germline V gene data show CDR1 as SGHDN and CDR2 as FVKESK. The CDR3 sequence is 14 residues long. Here the CDR3 reads CASSQGQGTYGYTF. The CDR3 DNA sequence: TGTGCCAGCAGCCAAGGACAGGGGACGTATGGCTACACCTTC.

V and J are TRBV15 and TRBJ2-5, with TRBD1 matching 9 bases. CDR3 length: 16 residues. Germline CDR1 is LNHNV and CDR2 is YYDKDF (reference sequence). After removal of 8 bases from V and 5 bases from J, the junction contained 15 bases not matched to a gene. This chain's CDR3 is CATVSGQGNIFETQYF. CDR3 in DNA: TGTGCCACCGTATCGGGACAGGGTAATATCTTCGAGACCCAGTACTTC. The full variable domain, completed using reference TRBV15 and TRBJ2-5, is DAMVIQNPRYQVTQFGKPVTLSCSQTLNHNVMYWYQQKSSQAPKLLFHYYDKDFNNEADTPDNFQSRRPNTSFCFLDIRSPGLGDTAMYLCATVSGQGNIFETQYFGPGTRLLVL.

This clone was found once. V gene TRBV19 combines with J gene TRBJ2-5, with a tentative D call TRBD2 (5 bases). The CDR3 sequence is 13 residues long. Germline V gives CDR1 LNHDA, CDR2 SQIVND (reference sequence). The V gene lost 3 bases and the J gene lost 5 bases, with 10 bases spanning the gap. The CDR3 region is CASSMTWTETQYF. In nucleotides, the CDR3 is TGTGCCAGTAGTATGACCTGGACTGAGACCCAGTACTTC.

This clone was detected only a few times. CDR3: CASSPRTGGQETQYF. Here the CDR3 DNA reads TGTGCCAGTAGTCCCCGGACAGGGGGGCAGGAGACCCAGTACTTC. The chain employs TRBV19 and TRBJ2-5; 10 positions match TRBD1. CDR1 and CDR2 from the germline V gene are LNHDA and SQIVND (reference sequence). The CDR3 has 15 amino acids. V lost 5 bases to trimming and J lost 5 bases; unmatched junction nucleotides: 8.